The rows below give T cell receptor beta chains drawn from one sample of a study of blood T cell repertoires in COVID-19. Profiling relied on immunoSEQ multiplex PCR, and the TCRdb table lists in-frame clones only, not all of them. This table has some 26,000 clones, roughly nine tenths appearing once. Sequencing used peripheral blood. The source is a human donor in a cohort sampled during active COVID-19. CDR3s include the opening cysteine and the closing phenylalanine or tryptophan. Fields, in order: D gene, clone size, J gene, V gene, CDR3 protein, CDR3 DNA. A D gene is named only where the DNA matches it firmly. Size tells how often a clone was seen (once, few, many) or the class of an expanded clone, and some rows leave it out.

NA	NA	TRBJ2-7	TRBV6-6	CASSYSSRSGEQYF	TGTGCCAGCAGTTACTCATCTAGATCGGGAGAGCAGTACTTC
TRBD1	NA	TRBJ2-1	TRBV5-6	CASSLVQGAINNEQFF	TGTGCCAGCAGCTTGGTACAGGGGGCGATAAACAATGAGCAGTTCTTC
TRBD2	NA	TRBJ2-1	TRBV7-8	CASSRTSGGYNEQFF	TGTGCCAGCAGCCGAACTAGCGGGGGGTACAATGAGCAGTTCTTC
TRBD2	NA	TRBJ2-5	TRBV14	CASSLGTSGQETQYF	TGTGCCAGCAGCCTTGGGACTAGCGGACAAGAGACCCAGTACTTC
NA	NA	TRBJ2-5	TRBV5-1	CASSLTDKETQYF	TGCGCCAGCAGCCTCACAGATAAAGAGACCCAGTACTTC
NA	NA	TRBJ1-2	TRBV24-1	CATSDFRSPGGYTF	TGTGCCACCAGTGATTTTAGATCGCCTGGTGGCTACACCTTC
TRBD1	NA	TRBJ2-4	TRBV5-1	CASSGGWDRDLAKNIQYF	TGCGCCAGCAGCGGAGGGTGGGACAGGGACCTAGCCAAAAACATTCAGTACTTC
NA	NA	TRBJ1-4	TRBV11-3	CVKRTKWEEKLFF	TGTGTTAAAAGAACAAAATGGGAGGAAAAACTGTTTTTT
TRBD1	NA	TRBJ2-3	TRBV2	CASSEAGTGTTDTQYF	TGTGCCAGCAGTGAAGCTGGGACAGGGACGACAGATACGCAGTATTTT
NA	NA	TRBJ1-1	TRBV10-3	CAISGGGSTNTEAFF	TGTGCCATCAGTGGCGGGGGGTCGACCAACACTGAAGCTTTCTTT
NA	NA	TRBJ2-7	TRBV6-5	CASNSVRVYEQYF	TGTGCCAGCAACTCAGTGCGGGTTTACGAGCAGTACTTC
NA	NA	TRBJ1-2	TRBV27	CASSLSRGNYGYTF	TGTGCCAGCAGTTTATCCAGGGGCAACTATGGCTACACCTTC
NA	NA	TRBJ2-2	TRBV5-5	CASSKQDTGELFF	TGTGCCAGCAGCAAACAGGACACCGGGGAGCTGTTTTTT
NA	few	TRBJ1-4	TRBV7-9	CASSSTGTNEKLFF	TGTGCCAGCAGTTCCACGGGTACTAATGAAAAACTGTTTTTT
TRBD1	NA	TRBJ1-2	TRBV7-9	CASSPGQGAWGYTF	TGTGCCAGCAGCCCGGGACAGGGGGCATGGGGCTACACCTTC
NA	NA	TRBJ2-6	TRBV4-2	CASSQEGGYSGANVLTF	TGTGCCAGCAGCCAAGAGGGGGGTTACTCTGGGGCCAACGTCCTGACTTTC
NA	few	TRBJ1-5	TRBV6-5	CASRGWRQAQHF	TGTGCCAGCAGGGGGTGGAGGCAAGCCCAGCATTTT
NA	NA	TRBJ1-1	TRBV29-1	CSVGWQGLNTEAFF	TGCAGCGTTGGATGGCAGGGCCTGAACACTGAAGCTTTCTTT
NA	NA	TRBJ2-2	TRBV5-4	CASSIQGRGTGELFF	TGTGCCAGCAGCATACAAGGCCGAGGCACCGGGGAGCTGTTTTTT
NA	once	TRBJ1-1	TRBV5-4	CASAKGGEVRTEAFF	TGTGCCAGCGCGAAGGGGGGGGAAGTGAGAACTGAAGCTTTCTTT
NA	few	TRBJ2-7	TRBV11-2	CASSLNLGQWHEQYF	TGTGCCAGCAGCTTAAACCTCGGACAGTGGCACGAGCAGTACTTC
TRBD1	NA	TRBJ2-7	TRBV9	CASSVRTGDSYEQYF	TGTGCCAGCAGCGTACGAACAGGGGATTCCTACGAGCAGTACTTC
TRBD1	NA	TRBJ1-1	TRBV7-9	CASSLEPGGGTEAFF	TGTGCCAGCAGCTTAGAGCCAGGGGGCGGGACTGAAGCTTTCTTT
NA	once	TRBJ2-5	TRBV5-1	CASSFRSDQETQYF	TGCGCCAGCAGCTTTCGGAGCGACCAAGAGACCCAGTACTTC
TRBD2	NA	TRBJ2-5	TRBV11-2	CASSPLLWLAGEETQYF	TGTGCCAGCAGCCCCCTTCTGTGGCTAGCGGGAGAAGAGACCCAGTACTTC
TRBD1	NA	TRBJ2-2	TRBV18	CASSTTGSVGELFF	TGTGCCAGCTCAACGACAGGGTCGGTTGGGGAGCTGTTTTTT
TRBD2	NA	TRBJ2-3	TRBV3-1/TRBV3-2	CASSQWAGAPTDTQYF	TGTGCCAGCAGCCAGTGGGCGGGAGCCCCCACAGATACGCAGTATTTT
TRBD1	NA	TRBJ1-1	TRBV4-3	CASSQDGQGNTEAFF	TGCGCCAGCAGCCAGGACGGACAGGGGAACACTGAAGCTTTCTTT
TRBD1	NA	TRBJ2-7	TRBV2	CASSGQGVGEQYF	TGTGCCAGCAGTGGGCAGGGGGTTGGTGAGCAGTACTTC
TRBD1	NA	TRBJ1-1	TRBV6-5	CASSKETGPSEAFF	TGTGCCAGCAGCAAGGAGACAGGGCCCAGTGAAGCTTTCTTT
TRBD1	NA	TRBJ2-5	TRBV7-2	CASSPGQRQETQYF	TGTGCCAGCAGCCCGGGACAGAGACAAGAGACCCAGTACTTC
NA	NA	TRBJ2-3	TRBV29-1	CSGGGHTDTQYF	TGCAGCGGGGGGGGGCACACAGATACGCAGTATTTT
NA	NA	TRBJ2-7	TRBV6-5	CASRDSTYEQYF	TGTGCTTCAAGGGACTCGACCTACGAGCAGTACTTC
TRBD1	NA	TRBJ1-1	TRBV11-2	CASSGTENTEAFF	TGTGCCAGCAGCGGGACAGAGAACACTGAAGCTTTCTTT
NA	NA	TRBJ1-2	TRBV2	CASSERSQTYGYTF	TGTGCCAGCAGTGAAAGGAGTCAGACCTATGGCTACACCTTC
TRBD2	NA	TRBJ2-1	TRBV7-9	CASSAGLAGIYNEQFF	TGTGCCAGCAGCGCCGGACTAGCGGGGATCTACAATGAGCAGTTCTTC
TRBD1	NA	TRBJ2-5	TRBV5-1	CASSYSGTGEETQHF	TGCGCCAGCAGCTATTCCGGGACAGGGGAAGAGACCCAGCACTTC
NA	NA	TRBJ2-3	TRBV6-5	CASSYGDSRTQYF	TGTGCCAGCAGTTACGGGGACTCGAGAACGCAGTATTTT
TRBD1	NA	TRBJ2-7	TRBV6-6	CASHSRGTGGVYEQYF	TGTGCCAGCCATTCCAGGGGGACAGGGGGCGTCTACGAGCAGTACTTC
TRBD2	NA	TRBJ2-3	TRBV19	CASSIGGRAPDTQYF	TGTGCCAGTAGTATCGGCGGGAGGGCCCCAGATACGCAGTATTTT
TRBD1	NA	TRBJ2-7	TRBV13	CASSPRGAQGQGTEEQYF	TGTGCCAGCAGCCCCAGGGGCGCCCAGGGACAGGGTACAGAAGAGCAGTACTTC
NA	NA	TRBJ1-3	TRBV3-1/TRBV3-2	CASSQRQSGNTIYF	TGTGCCAGCAGCCAGAGACAATCTGGAAACACCATATATTTT
NA	NA	TRBJ1-4	TRBV5-1	CASAPSGWTNEKLFF	TGCGCCAGCGCTCCCTCAGGGTGGACTAATGAAAAACTGTTTTTT
TRBD1	NA	TRBJ2-7	TRBV7-2	CASSTRTGGYEQYF	TGTGCCAGCAGCACCAGGACAGGGGGGTACGAGCAGTACTTC
NA	NA	TRBJ1-6	TRBV18	CASSPVGGRGSPLHF	TGTGCCAGCTCACCCGTCGGGGGGCGAGGATCACCCCTCCACTTT
TRBD2	NA	TRBJ2-5	TRBV5-6	CASSFGTSEETQYF	TGTGCCAGCAGCTTCGGGACTAGCGAAGAGACCCAGTACTTC
TRBD1	NA	TRBJ2-2	TRBV5-1	CASSFDRGQVTGELFF	TGCGCCAGCAGCTTCGACAGGGGGCAGGTCACCGGGGAGCTGTTTTTT
NA	NA	TRBJ1-3	TRBV20-1	CSASVPAGLSSGNTIYF	TGCAGTGCTAGTGTTCCGGCAGGCCTTTCCTCTGGAAACACCATATATTTT
TRBD2	few	TRBJ2-1	TRBV7-9	CASSLTSGAGAYNEQFF	TGTGCCAGCAGCTTAACTAGCGGGGCGGGGGCCTACAATGAGCAGTTCTTC
NA	NA	TRBJ1-1	TRBV6-5	CASSYRGLNTEAFF	TGTGCCAGCAGTTATAGGGGATTGAACACTGAAGCTTTCTTT
NA	NA	TRBJ2-5	TRBV5-1	CASSLGQRQQEGTQYF	TGCGCCAGCAGCTTGGGACAGCGACAACAAGAAGGGACCCAGTACTTC
NA	NA	TRBJ2-5	TRBV5-1	CASSLEVRSETQYF	TGCGCCAGCAGCTTAGAGGTCAGAAGCGAGACCCAGTACTTC
NA	NA	TRBJ2-5	TRBV2	CATLQEFQETQYF	TGTGCCACCCTACAGGAGTTCCAAGAGACCCAGTACTTC